The clone carrying this T cell receptor beta chain was recorded a few times. Its matching antigen is unknown. The sample belongs to a study of beta chain features in type 1 diabetes. Reverse transcription of all isolated RNA meant that expressed TCRB transcripts were sequenced. Sequenced by immunoSEQ multiplex PCR; TCRdb stores in-frame clones only, minus some. The sample lists around 250,000 clones, roughly an eighth seen once, with more than 0.025% in the top ten. Every sorted population was more than 98% pure. Between the trimmed V and J ends, which lost 7 bases and 4 bases, there was a span of 16 bases. Germline V CDR1 and CDR2: SGHRS, YFSETQ. The CDR3 has 14 amino acids. The study, taken as a whole, reports: Resolution of whether HLA type affects TCRB rearrangement was not achieved here. When VDJ junctions were examined, type 1 diabetes patients showed fewer insertions and more deletions. PCR might favor shorter templates, but any such skew would affect patients and controls equally.

The specimen was naive CD4+ T cells from blood. This rearrangement joins TRBV5-1 to TRBJ2-3; D might be TRBD2 (6 bases). This TCR came from a middle-aged woman in good health. The CDR3 is CASSIGGVADTQYF. Here the CDR3 DNA reads TGCGCCAGCTCCATTGGAGGGGTGGCAGATACGCAGTATTTT.